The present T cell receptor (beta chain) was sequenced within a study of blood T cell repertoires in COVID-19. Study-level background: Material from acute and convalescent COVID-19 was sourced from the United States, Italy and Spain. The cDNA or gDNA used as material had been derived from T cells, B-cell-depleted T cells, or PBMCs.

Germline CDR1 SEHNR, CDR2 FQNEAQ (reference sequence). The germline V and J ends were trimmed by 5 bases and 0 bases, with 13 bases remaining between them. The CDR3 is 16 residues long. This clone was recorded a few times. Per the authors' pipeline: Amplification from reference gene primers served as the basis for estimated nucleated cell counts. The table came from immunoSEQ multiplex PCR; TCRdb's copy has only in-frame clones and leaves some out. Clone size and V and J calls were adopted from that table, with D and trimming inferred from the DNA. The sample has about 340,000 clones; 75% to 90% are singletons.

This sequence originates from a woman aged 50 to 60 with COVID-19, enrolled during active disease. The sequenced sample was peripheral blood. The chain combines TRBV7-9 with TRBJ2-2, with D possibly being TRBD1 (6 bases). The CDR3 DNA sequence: TGTGCCAGCAGCCCCGGGACAAACGCGAACACCGGGGAGCTGTTTTTT. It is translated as CASSPGTNANTGELFF.